The text below deals with one TCR beta chain. Antigen unknown. Researchers isolated total RNA from whole blood without sorting T cells. TCRdb re-called the 5' RACE reads, yielding one record per CDR3 amino acid sequence without DNA. In total, the table holds about 300,000 distinct CDR3 sequences. This specimen belongs to a study of monozygotic twins with inflammatory bowel disease. Study-wide results and limits: The study supported no single strong signal or clonotype linked to IBD.

CDR1 and CDR2 from the germline V gene are DFQATT and SNEGSKA (reference sequence). The CDR3 has 13 residues. The receptor was derived from a human donor with ulcerative colitis or Crohn's disease, or a healthy co-twin of an affected twin (not recorded which). The rearrangement uses TRBV20-1 and TRBJ2-5; TCRdb designates TRBD1, a call that cannot be tested without DNA. The sequenced sample consisted of blood. CDR3 in amino acids: CSARWDPTETQYF.